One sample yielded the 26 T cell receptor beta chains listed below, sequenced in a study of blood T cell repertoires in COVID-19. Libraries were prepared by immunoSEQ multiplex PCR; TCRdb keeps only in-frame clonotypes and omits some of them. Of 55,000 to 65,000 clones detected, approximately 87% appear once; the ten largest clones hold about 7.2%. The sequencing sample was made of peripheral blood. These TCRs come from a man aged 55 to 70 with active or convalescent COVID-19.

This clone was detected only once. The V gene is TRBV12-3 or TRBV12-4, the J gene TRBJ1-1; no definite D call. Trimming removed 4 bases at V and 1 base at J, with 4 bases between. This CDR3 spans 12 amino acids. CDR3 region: CASSYGNTEAFF. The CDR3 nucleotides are TGTGCCAGCAGTTACGGGAACACTGAAGCTTTCTTT.

This CDR3 is CASSYAYRGDNSPLHF. The CDR3 DNA sequence: TGTGCCAGCAGTTACGCCTACAGGGGAGATAATTCACCCCTCCACTTT. The rearrangement uses TRBV6-2 or TRBV6-3 and TRBJ1-6, with 7 bases identical to TRBD1. Germline lookup yields CDR1 MNHEY and CDR2 SVGEGT. This CDR3 has 16 residues. V was pared by 2 bases and J by 5 bases, with 6 bases of the junction left unmatched.

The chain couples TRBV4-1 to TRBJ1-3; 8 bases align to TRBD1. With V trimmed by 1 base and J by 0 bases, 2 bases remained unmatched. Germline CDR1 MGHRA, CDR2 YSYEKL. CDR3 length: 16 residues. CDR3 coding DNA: TGCGCCAGCAGCCAAGGCCAGGGGGCCTCTGGAAACACCATATATTTT. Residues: CASSQGQGASGNTIYF.

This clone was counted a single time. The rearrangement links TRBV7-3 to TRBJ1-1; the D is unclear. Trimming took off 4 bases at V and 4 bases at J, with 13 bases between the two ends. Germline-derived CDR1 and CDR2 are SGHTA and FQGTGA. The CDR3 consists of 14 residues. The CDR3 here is CASSSRDRGTEAFF. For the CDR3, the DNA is TGTGCCAGCAGCTCCCGGGATCGAGGCACTGAAGCTTTCTTT.

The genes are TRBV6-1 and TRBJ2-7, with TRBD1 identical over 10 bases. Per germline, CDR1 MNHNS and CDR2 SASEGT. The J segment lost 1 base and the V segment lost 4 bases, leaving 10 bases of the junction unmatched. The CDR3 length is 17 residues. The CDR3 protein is CASSAHPGQGPSYEQYF. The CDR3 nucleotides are TGTGCCAGCAGTGCCCACCCGGGACAGGGGCCTTCCTACGAGCAGTACTTC.

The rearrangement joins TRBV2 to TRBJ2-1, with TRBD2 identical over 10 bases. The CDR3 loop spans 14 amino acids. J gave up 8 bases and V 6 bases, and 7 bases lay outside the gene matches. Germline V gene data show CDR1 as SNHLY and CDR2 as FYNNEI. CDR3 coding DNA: TGTGCCAGCAGGGGGCTAGCGGGGGAGTATGAGCAGTTCTTC. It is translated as CASRGLAGEYEQFF. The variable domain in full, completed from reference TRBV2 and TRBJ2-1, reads EPEVTQTPSHQVTQMGQEVILRCVPISNHLYFYWYRQILGQKVEFLVSFYNNEISEKSEIFDDQFSVERPDGSNFTLKIRSTKLEDSAMYFCASRGLAGEYEQFFGPGTRLTVL.

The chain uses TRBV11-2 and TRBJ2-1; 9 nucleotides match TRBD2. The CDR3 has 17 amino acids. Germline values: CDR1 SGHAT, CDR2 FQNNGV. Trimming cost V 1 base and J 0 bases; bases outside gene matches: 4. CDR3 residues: CASSLAQGLASYNEQFF. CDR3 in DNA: TGTGCCAGCAGCTTAGCTCAGGGACTAGCCTCCTACAATGAGCAGTTCTTC.

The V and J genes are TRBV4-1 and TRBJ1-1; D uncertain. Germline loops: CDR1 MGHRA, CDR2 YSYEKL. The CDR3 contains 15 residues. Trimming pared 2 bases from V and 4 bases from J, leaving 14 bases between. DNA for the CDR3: TGCGCCAGCAGCCAAACCCTTTTCGCCGGCACTGAAGCTTTCTTT. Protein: CASSQTLFAGTEAFF.

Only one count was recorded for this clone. The CDR3 region has the DNA TGCAGCGGAGGGGGACTAGCCGGATACAATGAGCAGTTCTTC. Translated: CSGGGLAGYNEQFF. The chain carries TRBV29-1 and TRBJ2-1; 9 nucleotides agree with TRBD2. V was pared by 7 bases and J by 4 bases, with 8 bases of the junction left unmatched. Germline V gene lookup returns CDR1 SQVTM and CDR2 ANQGSEA. The length of the CDR3 is 14 residues.

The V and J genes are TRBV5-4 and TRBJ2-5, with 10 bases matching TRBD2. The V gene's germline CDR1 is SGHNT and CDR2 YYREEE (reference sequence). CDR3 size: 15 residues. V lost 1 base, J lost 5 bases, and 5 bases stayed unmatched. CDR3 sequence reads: CASSLPAGGGETQYF. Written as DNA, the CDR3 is TGTGCCAGCAGCTTGCCAGCGGGAGGGGGGGAGACCCAGTACTTC. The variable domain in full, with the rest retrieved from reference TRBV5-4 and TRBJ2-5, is ETGVTQSPTHLIKTRGQQVTLRCSSQSGHNTVSWYQQALGQGPQFIFQYYREEENGRGNFPPRFSGLQFPNYSSELNVNALELDDSALYLCASSLPAGGGETQYFGPGTRLLVL.

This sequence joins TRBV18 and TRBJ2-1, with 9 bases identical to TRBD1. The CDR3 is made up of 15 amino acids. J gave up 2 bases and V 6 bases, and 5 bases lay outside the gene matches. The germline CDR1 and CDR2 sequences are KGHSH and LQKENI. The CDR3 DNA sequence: TGTGCCAGCTCGTGGGGGACAGGGCCCTACAATGAGCAGTTCTTC. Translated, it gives CASSWGTGPYNEQFF.

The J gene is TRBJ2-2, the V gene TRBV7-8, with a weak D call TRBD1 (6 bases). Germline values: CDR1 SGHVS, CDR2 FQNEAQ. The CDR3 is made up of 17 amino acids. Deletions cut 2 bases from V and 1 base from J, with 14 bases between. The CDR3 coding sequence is TGTGCCAGCAGCTTAAAGTCAGGACAGATGAACACCGGGGAGCTGTTTTTT. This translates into CASSLKSGQMNTGELFF.

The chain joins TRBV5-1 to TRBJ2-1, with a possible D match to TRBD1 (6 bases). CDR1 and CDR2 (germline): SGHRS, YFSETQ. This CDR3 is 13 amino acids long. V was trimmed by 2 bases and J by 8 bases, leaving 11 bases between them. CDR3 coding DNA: TGCGCCAGCAGCTTCACCAGGGGAGATGAGCAGTTCTTC. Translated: CASSFTRGDEQFF. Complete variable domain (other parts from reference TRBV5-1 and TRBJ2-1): KAGVTQTPRYLIKTRGQQVTLSCSPISGHRSVSWYQQTPGQGLQFLFEYFSETQRNKGNFPGRFSGRQFSNSRSEMNVSTLELGDSALYLCASSFTRGDEQFFGPGTRLTVL.

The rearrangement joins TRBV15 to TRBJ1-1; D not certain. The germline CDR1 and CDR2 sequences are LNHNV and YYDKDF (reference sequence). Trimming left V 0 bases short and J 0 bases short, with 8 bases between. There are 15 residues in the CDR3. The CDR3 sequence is CATSRDSRLNTEAFF. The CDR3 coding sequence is TGTGCCACCAGCAGAGACTCGAGATTGAACACTGAAGCTTTCTTT.

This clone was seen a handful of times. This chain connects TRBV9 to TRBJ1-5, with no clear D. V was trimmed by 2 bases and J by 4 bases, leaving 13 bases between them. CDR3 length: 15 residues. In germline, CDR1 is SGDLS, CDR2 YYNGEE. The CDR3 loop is CASSVGTATNQPQHF. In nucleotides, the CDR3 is TGTGCCAGCAGCGTTGGTACAGCTACGAATCAGCCCCAGCATTTT.

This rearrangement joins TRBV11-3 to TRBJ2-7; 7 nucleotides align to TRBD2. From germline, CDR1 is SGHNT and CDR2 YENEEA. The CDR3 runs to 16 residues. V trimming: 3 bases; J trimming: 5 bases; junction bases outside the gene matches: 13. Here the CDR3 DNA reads TGTGCCAGCAGCTTGGGACCAGCGGGACCTAATGACGAGCAGTACTTC. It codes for CASSLGPAGPNDEQYF.

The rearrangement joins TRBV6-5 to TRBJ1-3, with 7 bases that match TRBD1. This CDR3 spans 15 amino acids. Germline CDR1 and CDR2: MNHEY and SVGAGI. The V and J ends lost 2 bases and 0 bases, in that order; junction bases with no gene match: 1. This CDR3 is CASSYDRDSGNTIYF. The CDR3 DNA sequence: TGTGCCAGCAGTTACGACAGGGACTCTGGAAACACCATATATTTT.

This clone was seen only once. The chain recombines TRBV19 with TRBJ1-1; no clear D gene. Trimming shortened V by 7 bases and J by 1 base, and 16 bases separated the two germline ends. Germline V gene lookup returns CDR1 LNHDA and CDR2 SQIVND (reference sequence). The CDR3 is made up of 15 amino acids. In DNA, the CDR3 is TGTGCCAGTATATCCCCCGCTGCAGGGAACACTGAAGCTTTCTTT. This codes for CASISPAAGNTEAFF.

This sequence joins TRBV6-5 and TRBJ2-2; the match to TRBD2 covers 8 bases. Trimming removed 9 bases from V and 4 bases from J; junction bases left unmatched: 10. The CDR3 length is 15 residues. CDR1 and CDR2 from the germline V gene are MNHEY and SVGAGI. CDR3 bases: TGTGCCAGTATCCCAGGGACTAGGGTCACCGGGGAGCTGTTTTTT. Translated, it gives CASIPGTRVTGELFF.

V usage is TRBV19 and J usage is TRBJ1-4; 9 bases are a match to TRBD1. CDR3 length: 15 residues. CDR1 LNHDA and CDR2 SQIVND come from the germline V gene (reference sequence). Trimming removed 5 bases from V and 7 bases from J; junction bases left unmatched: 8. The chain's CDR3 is CASSPLGQGSEKLFF. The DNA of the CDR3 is TGTGCCAGTAGTCCCTTGGGACAGGGAAGTGAAAAACTGTTTTTT.

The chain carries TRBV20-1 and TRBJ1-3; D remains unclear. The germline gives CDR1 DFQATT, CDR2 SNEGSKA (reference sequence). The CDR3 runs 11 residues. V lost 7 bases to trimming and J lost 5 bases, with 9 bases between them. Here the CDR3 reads CSVLGRNTIYF. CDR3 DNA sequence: TGCAGTGTTCTAGGCAGAAACACCATATATTTT.

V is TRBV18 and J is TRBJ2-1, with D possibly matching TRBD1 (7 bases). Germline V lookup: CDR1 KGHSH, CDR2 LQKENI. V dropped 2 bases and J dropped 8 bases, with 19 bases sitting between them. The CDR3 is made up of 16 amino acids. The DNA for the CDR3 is TGTGCCAGCTCACCATTTAGTGTGCAGGGGGGTTATGAGCAGTTCTTC. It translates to CASSPFSVQGGYEQFF.

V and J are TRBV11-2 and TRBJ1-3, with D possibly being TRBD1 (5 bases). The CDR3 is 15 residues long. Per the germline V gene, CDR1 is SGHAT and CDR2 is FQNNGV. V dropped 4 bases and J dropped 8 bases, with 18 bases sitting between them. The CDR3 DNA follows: TGTGCCAGCAGCTCCCAACAGGTCGGGAGGGACACCATATATTTT. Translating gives CASSSQQVGRDTIYF.

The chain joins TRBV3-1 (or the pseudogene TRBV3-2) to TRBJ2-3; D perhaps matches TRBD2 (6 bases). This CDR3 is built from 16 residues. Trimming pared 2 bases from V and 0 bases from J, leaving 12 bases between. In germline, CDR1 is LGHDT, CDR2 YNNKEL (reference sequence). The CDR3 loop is CASSQTPGLSTDTQYF. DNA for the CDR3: TGTGCCAGCAGCCAAACACCGGGACTTAGCACAGATACGCAGTATTTT.

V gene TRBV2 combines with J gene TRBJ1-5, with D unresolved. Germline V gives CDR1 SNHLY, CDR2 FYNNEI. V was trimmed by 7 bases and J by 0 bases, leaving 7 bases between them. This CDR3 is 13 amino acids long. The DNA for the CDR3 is TGTGCCAGCATGAGGGATAGCAATCAGCCCCAGCATTTT. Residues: CASMRDSNQPQHF.

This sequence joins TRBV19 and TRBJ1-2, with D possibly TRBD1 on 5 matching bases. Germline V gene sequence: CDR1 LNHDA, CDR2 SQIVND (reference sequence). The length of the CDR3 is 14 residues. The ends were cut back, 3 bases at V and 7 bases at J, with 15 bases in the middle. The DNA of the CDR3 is TGTGCCAGTAGTATTGGGGCGCCGGTGTTTGGCTACACCTTC. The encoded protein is CASSIGAPVFGYTF.